A selection of T cell receptor beta chains follows, all from one sample in a study of cytomegalovirus exposure and HLA in healthy donors. Here immunoSEQ multiplex PCR was the method, and the copy in TCRdb shows in-frame clones only, minus some. This table has about 110,000 clones, about 88% appearing once. Sequencing was carried out using PBMCs. The receptors were sampled from a woman between 18 and 29 years old in good health and CMV-seronegative. The conserved cysteine and the conserved F or W are not part of the CDR3 here. Fields, in order: clone size, V gene, D gene, J gene, CDR3 protein. A D gene is named only where the DNA matches it firmly. Not every row has a clone size; where given, it reads once, few, many or a size class.

clone size: -
V gene: TRBV5-1
D gene: TRBD2
J gene: TRBJ2-1
CDR3 protein: ASSPSLAGVAYNEQF

clone size: -
V gene: TRBV28
D gene: -
J gene: TRBJ2-2
CDR3 protein: ASSTTGNTGELF

clone size: -
V gene: TRBV7-2
D gene: TRBD1
J gene: TRBJ2-7
CDR3 protein: ASSLARDRAYEQY

clone size: -
V gene: TRBV28
D gene: TRBD2
J gene: TRBJ2-7
CDR3 protein: ASTGGAESYEQY

clone size: few
V gene: TRBV6-4
D gene: TRBD2
J gene: TRBJ2-2
CDR3 protein: ASSEASGSTGELF

clone size: -
V gene: TRBV6-5
D gene: -
J gene: TRBJ1-2
CDR3 protein: ASSSLGAVYYGYT

clone size: -
V gene: TRBV6-4
D gene: -
J gene: TRBJ1-1
CDR3 protein: ASSATGLMTEAF

clone size: -
V gene: TRBV4-1
D gene: -
J gene: TRBJ2-7
CDR3 protein: ASSQDRTKSYEQY

clone size: -
V gene: TRBV7-9
D gene: -
J gene: TRBJ2-1
CDR3 protein: ASSTQGIGGQF

clone size: -
V gene: TRBV5-1
D gene: TRBD2
J gene: TRBJ2-5
CDR3 protein: ASYSSGRETQY

clone size: -
V gene: TRBV4-1
D gene: -
J gene: TRBJ2-7
CDR3 protein: ASSQREGTLSSYEQY

clone size: -
V gene: TRBV29-1
D gene: TRBD1
J gene: TRBJ1-1
CDR3 protein: SVRGSAEAF

clone size: -
V gene: TRBV5-6
D gene: TRBD1
J gene: TRBJ2-5
CDR3 protein: ASSIPGQGTETQY

clone size: -
V gene: TRBV4-3
D gene: -
J gene: TRBJ1-4
CDR3 protein: ASSQVRGSGEKLF

clone size: -
V gene: TRBV27
D gene: -
J gene: TRBJ2-2
CDR3 protein: ASRRDGSNTGELF

clone size: -
V gene: TRBV14
D gene: -
J gene: TRBJ1-1
CDR3 protein: ASSQVQGTEAF

clone size: -
V gene: TRBV7-2
D gene: -
J gene: TRBJ2-7
CDR3 protein: ASSRQTKQY

clone size: -
V gene: TRBV7-3
D gene: -
J gene: TRBJ2-3
CDR3 protein: ASSRGLHSTDTQY

clone size: -
V gene: TRBV6-1
D gene: -
J gene: TRBJ1-2
CDR3 protein: ASSEASTRAPYGYT

clone size: once
V gene: TRBV27
D gene: TRBD1
J gene: TRBJ2-1
CDR3 protein: ASRTGGGEQF

clone size: -
V gene: TRBV9
D gene: TRBD1
J gene: TRBJ2-1
CDR3 protein: ASSAGQGAGNEQF

clone size: few
V gene: TRBV9
D gene: -
J gene: TRBJ1-4
CDR3 protein: ASSDGYNEKLF

clone size: -
V gene: TRBV7-9
D gene: TRBD2
J gene: TRBJ2-3
CDR3 protein: ASSHVRDYLTDTQY

clone size: -
V gene: TRBV5-1
D gene: TRBD2
J gene: TRBJ2-1
CDR3 protein: ASSFSGGGYNEQF

clone size: -
V gene: TRBV6-5
D gene: -
J gene: TRBJ2-7
CDR3 protein: ASSPRAATTYEQY

clone size: -
V gene: TRBV5-4
D gene: -
J gene: TRBJ1-2
CDR3 protein: ASSLYGGGPNYGYT

clone size: -
V gene: TRBV7-3
D gene: TRBD1
J gene: TRBJ2-2
CDR3 protein: ASSLNQGETGELF

clone size: -
V gene: TRBV4-1
D gene: -
J gene: TRBJ2-4
CDR3 protein: ASSQDRGTKNIQY

clone size: -
V gene: TRBV5-6
D gene: TRBD2
J gene: TRBJ2-5
CDR3 protein: ASSFYGTSGRTKETQY

clone size: -
V gene: TRBV19
D gene: -
J gene: TRBJ2-7
CDR3 protein: ASSIAGTSSYEQY

clone size: -
V gene: TRBV7-2
D gene: TRBD2
J gene: TRBJ2-1
CDR3 protein: ASSDGLAGSFNDEQF

clone size: -
V gene: TRBV5-4
D gene: TRBD1
J gene: TRBJ2-7
CDR3 protein: ASSFGRDRGGEQY

clone size: -
V gene: TRBV28
D gene: -
J gene: TRBJ2-7
CDR3 protein: ASSTYSYEQY

clone size: -
V gene: TRBV5-4
D gene: TRBD2
J gene: TRBJ2-1
CDR3 protein: ASSLFGGGYNEQF

clone size: -
V gene: TRBV9
D gene: TRBD2
J gene: TRBJ2-1
CDR3 protein: ASSVGREEVSNEQF

clone size: -
V gene: TRBV4-3
D gene: -
J gene: TRBJ1-5
CDR3 protein: ASSPHHGGTQSNQPQH

clone size: -
V gene: TRBV4-2
D gene: TRBD2
J gene: TRBJ2-7
CDR3 protein: ASSQELAGSYEQY

clone size: -
V gene: TRBV30
D gene: -
J gene: TRBJ1-2
CDR3 protein: AWSALGTGYGYT

clone size: -
V gene: TRBV15
D gene: -
J gene: TRBJ1-1
CDR3 protein: ATSRDRDVFRAKNTEAF

clone size: -
V gene: TRBV7-2
D gene: TRBD2
J gene: TRBJ2-3
CDR3 protein: ASSSTSGDYTDTQY

clone size: -
V gene: TRBV29-1
D gene: -
J gene: TRBJ2-2
CDR3 protein: SVFGDTSNTGELF

clone size: -
V gene: TRBV6-1
D gene: -
J gene: TRBJ2-7
CDR3 protein: ASSVLGGYYEQY

clone size: -
V gene: TRBV19
D gene: -
J gene: TRBJ2-3
CDR3 protein: ASSTGGWGTDTQY

clone size: -
V gene: TRBV2
D gene: -
J gene: TRBJ1-5
CDR3 protein: ASLGVRGNQPQH

clone size: -
V gene: TRBV4-3
D gene: -
J gene: TRBJ2-3
CDR3 protein: ASSPLSEVTDTQY

clone size: once
V gene: TRBV18
D gene: TRBD1
J gene: TRBJ2-7
CDR3 protein: ASSLDRGGSYEQY